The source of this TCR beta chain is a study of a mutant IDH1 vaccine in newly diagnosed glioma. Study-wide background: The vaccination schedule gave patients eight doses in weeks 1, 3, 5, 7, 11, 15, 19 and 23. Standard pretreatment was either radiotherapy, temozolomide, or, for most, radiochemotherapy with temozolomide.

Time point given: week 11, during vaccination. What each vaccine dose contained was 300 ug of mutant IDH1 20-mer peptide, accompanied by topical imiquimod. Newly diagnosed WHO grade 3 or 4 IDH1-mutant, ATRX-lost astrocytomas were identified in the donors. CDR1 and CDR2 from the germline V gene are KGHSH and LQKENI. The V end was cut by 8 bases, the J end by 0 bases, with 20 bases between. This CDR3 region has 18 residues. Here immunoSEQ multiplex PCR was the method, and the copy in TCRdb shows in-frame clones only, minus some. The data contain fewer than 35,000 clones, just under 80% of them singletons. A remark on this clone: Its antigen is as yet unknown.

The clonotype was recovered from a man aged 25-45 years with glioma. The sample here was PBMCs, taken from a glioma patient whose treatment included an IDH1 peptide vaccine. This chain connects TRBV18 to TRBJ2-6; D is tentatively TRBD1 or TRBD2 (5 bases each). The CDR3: CASPLRGRPTSGANVLTF. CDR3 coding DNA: TGTGCCAGCCCCTTGAGGGGCAGACCAACCTCTGGGGCCAACGTCCTGACTTTC.